Listed below are T cell receptor beta chains from one sample, sequenced in a study of blood T cell repertoires in COVID-19. Libraries were prepared by immunoSEQ multiplex PCR; TCRdb keeps only in-frame clonotypes and omits some of them. The sample has about 360,000 clones; approximately 87% are singletons. Input material: PBMCs or T cells enriched from blood (not recorded which). All receptors derive from a man aged 35-49 years in a cohort exposed to, infected with or recovered from COVID-19 (not recorded which). Each CDR3 is given with its conserved first and last residue. Each record gives: J gene, clone size, V gene, D gene, CDR3 protein, CDR3 DNA. A D gene is named only where the DNA matches it firmly. A clone size is listed for some rows: how often the clone was seen (once, few, many), or a class if it is expanded.

J: TRBJ1-2
size: .
V: TRBV4-1
D: TRBD1
CDR3: CASSYPGTGVVGYTF
DNA: TGCGCCAGCAGCTACCCCGGGACAGGGGTTGTTGGCTACACCTTC

J: TRBJ2-2
size: .
V: TRBV7-3
D: .
CDR3: CASSLNGKTGELFF
DNA: TGTGCCAGCAGCTTAAATGGCAAAACCGGGGAGCTGTTTTTT

J: TRBJ2-1
size: once
V: TRBV11-3
D: TRBD2
CDR3: CASSPGLAGGPGNEQFF
DNA: TGTGCCAGCAGCCCCGGACTAGCGGGAGGGCCCGGCAATGAGCAGTTCTTC

J: TRBJ2-2
size: .
V: TRBV24-1
D: TRBD1
CDR3: CATRQGVTGELFF
DNA: TGTGCCACCAGACAGGGGGTCACCGGGGAGCTGTTTTTT

J: TRBJ2-7
size: .
V: TRBV27
D: TRBD1
CDR3: CASSFSGQSDYEQYF
DNA: TGTGCCAGCAGTTTTTCGGGACAGAGTGACTACGAGCAGTACTTC

J: TRBJ2-2
size: .
V: TRBV30
D: .
CDR3: CAWSVGGPGELFF
DNA: TGTGCCTGGAGTGTCGGGGGGCCCGGGGAGCTGTTTTTT

J: TRBJ2-1
size: .
V: TRBV7-9
D: TRBD2
CDR3: CASSSGLAGKYDEQFF
DNA: TGTGCCAGCAGCTCAGGACTAGCGGGAAAGTATGATGAGCAGTTCTTC

J: TRBJ2-7
size: .
V: TRBV2
D: TRBD1
CDR3: CASSGQGAYEQYF
DNA: TGTGCCAGCAGTGGACAGGGGGCATACGAGCAGTACTTC

J: TRBJ2-7
size: .
V: TRBV11-2
D: TRBD1
CDR3: CASSFDRDSYEQYF
DNA: TGTGCCAGCAGCTTCGATAGGGACAGCTACGAGCAGTACTTC

J: TRBJ2-1
size: .
V: TRBV18
D: .
CDR3: CASSPGQANEQFF
DNA: TGTGCCAGCTCACCAGGCCAGGCGAATGAGCAGTTCTTC

J: TRBJ1-2
size: .
V: TRBV19
D: .
CDR3: CASTAQGDYGYTF
DNA: TGTGCCAGTACCGCACAGGGTGACTATGGCTACACCTTC

J: TRBJ2-1
size: .
V: TRBV23-1
D: .
CDR3: CASSQRGGSEQFF
DNA: TGCGCCAGCTCCCAAAGGGGGGGATCCGAGCAGTTCTTC

J: TRBJ2-2
size: .
V: TRBV5-1
D: .
CDR3: CASSGSSSTNTGELFF
DNA: TGCGCCAGCAGCGGCTCTAGCTCCACGAACACCGGGGAGCTGTTTTTT

J: TRBJ2-7
size: .
V: TRBV7-8
D: TRBD2
CDR3: CASSFGTSGALYEQYF
DNA: TGTGCCAGCAGCTTCGGGACTAGCGGGGCACTCTACGAGCAGTACTTC

J: TRBJ2-7
size: .
V: TRBV4-1
D: .
CDR3: CASSQDAGGGGYEQYF
DNA: TGCGCCAGCAGCCAAGATGCTGGGGGAGGTGGGTACGAGCAGTACTTC

J: TRBJ2-1
size: .
V: TRBV3-1/TRBV3-2
D: TRBD2
CDR3: CASSQGTSGRVEQFF
DNA: TGTGCCAGCAGCCAAGGGACTAGCGGGAGAGTTGAGCAGTTCTTC

J: TRBJ1-4
size: .
V: TRBV5-6
D: .
CDR3: CASKVGATNEKLFF
DNA: TGTGCCAGCAAAGTTGGAGCAACTAATGAAAAACTGTTTTTT

J: TRBJ2-1
size: .
V: TRBV7-6
D: TRBD2
CDR3: CASSPFGPGLAGVVNEQFF
DNA: TGTGCCAGCAGCCCGTTTGGGCCGGGACTAGCGGGAGTGGTCAATGAGCAGTTCTTC

J: TRBJ2-7
size: few
V: TRBV5-1
D: TRBD2
CDR3: CASSLYSAGREQYF
DNA: TGCGCCAGCAGCTTGTACTCAGCGGGACGCGAGCAGTACTTC

J: TRBJ1-1
size: .
V: TRBV5-4
D: .
CDR3: CASSSQGTITEAFF
DNA: TGTGCCAGCAGTTCCCAGGGCACAATCACTGAAGCTTTCTTT

J: TRBJ2-5
size: few
V: TRBV10-3
D: TRBD1
CDR3: CAIRMTGGEGETQYF
DNA: TGTGCCATCAGGATGACAGGGGGCGAAGGAGAGACCCAGTACTTC

J: TRBJ1-1
size: .
V: TRBV7-3
D: TRBD1
CDR3: CASRLQGPGTEAFF
DNA: TGTGCCAGCAGGCTACAGGGGCCAGGAACTGAAGCTTTCTTT

J: TRBJ2-1
size: .
V: TRBV18
D: TRBD2
CDR3: CASSPQEASGRGNEQFF
DNA: TGTGCCAGCTCACCACAGGAGGCCAGCGGGAGAGGCAATGAGCAGTTCTTC

J: TRBJ1-1
size: .
V: TRBV7-9
D: .
CDR3: CASRGGGEAFF
DNA: TGTGCCAGCAGGGGTGGCGGTGAAGCTTTCTTT

J: TRBJ2-1
size: .
V: TRBV19
D: TRBD1
CDR3: CASSLTGTGVYNEQFF
DNA: TGTGCCAGTAGTCTCACCGGGACAGGGGTGTATAATGAGCAGTTCTTC

J: TRBJ1-3
size: .
V: TRBV29-1
D: .
CDR3: CSAVSGAGNTIYF
DNA: TGCAGCGCTGTGTCAGGGGCTGGAAACACCATATATTTT

J: TRBJ2-5
size: .
V: TRBV7-9
D: .
CDR3: CASSPGQWETQYF
DNA: TGTGCCAGCAGCCCAGGACAATGGGAGACCCAGTACTTC

J: TRBJ1-2
size: few
V: TRBV3-1/TRBV3-2
D: TRBD1
CDR3: CASSQDYSKDRDGTF
DNA: TGTGCCAGCAGCCAAGATTATTCAAAGGACAGGGATGGGACCTTC

J: TRBJ2-7
size: .
V: TRBV3-1/TRBV3-2
D: .
CDR3: CASSQDWAGVGEQYF
DNA: TGTGCCAGCAGCCAAGATTGGGCAGGGGTTGGGGAGCAGTACTTC

J: TRBJ1-2
size: .
V: TRBV2
D: .
CDR3: CASSPTGYNGYTF
DNA: TGTGCCAGCAGTCCAACAGGGTATAATGGCTACACCTTC

J: TRBJ2-7
size: .
V: TRBV11-2
D: TRBD2
CDR3: CASSLERGGTRYF
DNA: TGTGCCAGCAGCTTAGAGCGGGGGGGGACAAGGTACTTC

J: TRBJ1-5
size: .
V: TRBV6-4
D: .
CDR3: CASSDSRQYSNQPQHF
DNA: TGTGCCAGCAGTGACTCGAGGCAGTATAGCAATCAGCCCCAGCATTTT

J: TRBJ1-3
size: few
V: TRBV7-9
D: .
CDR3: CASSFLGSSGNTIYF
DNA: TGTGCCAGCAGCTTCCTAGGGAGCTCTGGAAACACCATATATTTT

J: TRBJ1-1
size: .
V: TRBV5-1
D: TRBD1
CDR3: CASSVTGTGWKNTEAFF
DNA: TGCGCCAGCAGCGTGACCGGGACAGGGTGGAAGAACACTGAAGCTTTCTTT

J: TRBJ2-1
size: .
V: TRBV2
D: .
CDR3: CASSESANEQFF
DNA: TGTGCCAGCAGTGAATCTGCGAATGAGCAGTTCTTC

J: TRBJ2-1
size: .
V: TRBV5-1
D: TRBD2
CDR3: CASSRGRANEQFF
DNA: TGCGCCAGCAGCCGGGGGAGGGCCAATGAGCAGTTCTTC

J: TRBJ2-3
size: .
V: TRBV7-3
D: .
CDR3: CASSLWGPDTDTQYF
DNA: TGTGCCAGCAGCTTATGGGGGCCGGACACAGATACGCAGTATTTT

J: TRBJ1-1
size: .
V: TRBV11-3
D: .
CDR3: CASSLDGGSEAFF
DNA: TGTGCCAGCAGCTTAGATGGGGGCTCTGAAGCTTTCTTT

J: TRBJ2-4
size: .
V: TRBV27
D: .
CDR3: CASSLRGLAKNIQYF
DNA: TGTGCCAGCAGTTTGAGGGGACTAGCCAAAAACATTCAGTACTTC

J: TRBJ2-3
size: .
V: TRBV29-1
D: TRBD1
CDR3: CSVEAGGQDTQYF
DNA: TGCAGCGTTGAGGCAGGGGGTCAGGATACGCAGTATTTT

J: TRBJ2-2
size: few
V: TRBV10-1
D: .
CDR3: CASRPSGTGELFF
DNA: TGCGCCAGCAGGCCTTCGGGTACCGGGGAGCTGTTTTTT

J: TRBJ2-7
size: few
V: TRBV13
D: .
CDR3: CASSNRDSKYEQYF
DNA: TGTGCCAGCAGCAACCGGGACTCAAAATACGAGCAGTACTTC

J: TRBJ1-2
size: .
V: TRBV30
D: .
CDR3: CAWSTGGGGRGYGYTF
DNA: TGTGCCTGGAGCACCGGTGGGGGGGGGCGAGGCTATGGCTACACCTTC

J: TRBJ2-5
size: .
V: TRBV11-2
D: TRBD2
CDR3: CASSSATSGRGETQYF
DNA: TGTGCCAGCAGCTCAGCGACTAGCGGGAGAGGGGAGACCCAGTACTTC

J: TRBJ1-3
size: .
V: TRBV11-2
D: .
CDR3: CASSLPGGGNTIYF
DNA: TGTGCCAGCAGCTTGCCCGGAGGTGGAAACACCATATATTTT

J: TRBJ2-7
size: .
V: TRBV7-8
D: .
CDR3: CASSLEGFSYEQYF
DNA: TGTGCCAGCAGCTTAGAGGGGTTCTCCTACGAGCAGTACTTC

J: TRBJ2-1
size: .
V: TRBV29-1
D: .
CDR3: CSVGAGSSYNEQFF
DNA: .